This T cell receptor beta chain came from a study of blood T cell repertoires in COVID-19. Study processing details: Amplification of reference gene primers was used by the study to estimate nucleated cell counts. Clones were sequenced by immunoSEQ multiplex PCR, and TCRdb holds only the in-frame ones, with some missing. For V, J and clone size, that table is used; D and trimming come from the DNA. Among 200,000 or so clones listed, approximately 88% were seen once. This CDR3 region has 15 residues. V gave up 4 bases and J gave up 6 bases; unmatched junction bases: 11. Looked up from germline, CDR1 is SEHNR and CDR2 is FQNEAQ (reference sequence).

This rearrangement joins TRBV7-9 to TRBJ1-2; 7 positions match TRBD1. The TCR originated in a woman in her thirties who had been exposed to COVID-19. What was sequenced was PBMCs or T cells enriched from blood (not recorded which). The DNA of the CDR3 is TGTGCCAGCAGCTCTCCGACAGGGCCAAGGGATGGCTACACCTTC. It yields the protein CASSSPTGPRDGYTF.